Sequencing of this T cell receptor (beta chain) was carried out in a study of blood T cells in healthy people across ages. For the second PCR, which ran for 7 to 11 cycles, a sample-barcoded 5' primer and a J-beta primer mix were used. A 12-random-nucleotide template-switch adaptor tagged each cDNA molecule. TCRdb re-analysed the 5' RACE reads in MiXCR, keeping a single row per CDR3 protein. The sample contains 750,000 to 1,000,000 distinct CDR3 sequences, approximately 32% of which appear only once. Trimming shortened V by 6 bases and J by 0 bases, and 22 bases separated the two germline ends. Looked up from germline, CDR1 is SEHNR and CDR2 is FQNEAQ (reference sequence). CDR3 length equals 18 residues. Study results and limitations: While age rose, TCR beta diversity per million T cells dropped in a roughly linear way.

There are a few counts of this clonotype. The antigen remains undetermined. Peripheral blood samples of 9.5 to 10 milliliters were drawn from each donor. These data were also reused for a study on T cells of mothers and their children. That work states: The sample comes from some 10 healthy Caucasian donors: mothers and children.

The chain links TRBV7-9 to TRBJ2-3, with D tentatively TRBD1 (5 bases). The sequenced material came from blood. This sequence was found in a woman in her thirties or forties in good health. DNA of the CDR3: TGTGCCAGCAGTCCCCTCGGTGTCAGACAGACTAGCACAGATACGCAGTATTTT. Protein product: CASSPLGVRQTSTDTQYF.